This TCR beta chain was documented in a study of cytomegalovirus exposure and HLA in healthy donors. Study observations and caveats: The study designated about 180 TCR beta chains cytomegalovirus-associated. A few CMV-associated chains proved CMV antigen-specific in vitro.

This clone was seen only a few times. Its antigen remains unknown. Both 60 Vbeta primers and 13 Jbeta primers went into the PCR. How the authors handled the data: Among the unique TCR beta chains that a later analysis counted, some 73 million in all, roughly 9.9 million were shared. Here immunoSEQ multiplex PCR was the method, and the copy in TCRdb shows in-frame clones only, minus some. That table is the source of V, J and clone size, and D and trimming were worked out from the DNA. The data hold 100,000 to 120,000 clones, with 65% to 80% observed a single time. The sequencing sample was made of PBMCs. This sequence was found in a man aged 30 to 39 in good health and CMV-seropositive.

CDR3 nucleotide sequence: TGTGCCAGCCGCCTGCGGGGGGGACCCTACGAGCAGTACTTC. Translation gives CASRLRGGPYEQYF. The genes are TRBV2 and TRBJ2-7, with 9 bases that match TRBD2. J gave up 2 bases and V 8 bases, and 7 bases lay outside the gene matches. The CDR3 loop spans 14 amino acids. Germline-derived CDR1 and CDR2 are SNHLY and FYNNEI.